The 5 T cell receptor beta chains below all came from one sample that was sequenced in a study of blood T cell repertoires in COVID-19. Generated by immunoSEQ multiplex PCR, the TCRdb table keeps only in-frame clones and is missing some. This sample has about 68,000 clones, with about 90% found just once. Material for sequencing was peripheral blood. The receptor source for this set is a woman aged 50 to 65 with COVID-19, enrolled during active disease.

The rearrangement joins TRBV5-1 to TRBJ2-7, with D tentatively TRBD1 (5 bases). Trimming took 0 bases from V and 3 from J, leaving 10 bases between them. The V gene's germline CDR1 is SGHRS and CDR2 YFSETQ. This CDR3 has 14 residues. DNA of the CDR3: TGCGCCAGCAGCTTGGTGGACAAAGGCTACGAGCAGTACTTC. Protein sequence: CASSLVDKGYEQYF.

The chain has TRBV18 and TRBJ1-6, with TRBD1 matching over 11 bases. CDR1 and CDR2 from the germline V gene are KGHSH and LQKENI. The CDR3 extends over 15 amino acids. Trimming cost V 3 bases and J 5 bases; bases outside gene matches: 0. CDR3 sequence (DNA): TGTGCCAGCTCACCGGGACAGGGGGATAATTCACCCCTCCACTTT. It specifies CASSPGQGDNSPLHF.

The J gene is TRBJ2-1, the V gene TRBV19, with 9 bases identical to TRBD2. V dropped 8 bases and J dropped 9; count of bases not matched to a gene: 14. This CDR3 region has 15 residues. Germline loops: CDR1 LNHDA, CDR2 SQIVND (reference sequence). CDR3 DNA sequence: TGTGCCAGTTTCCCTTCGCGGGAGGGCGGGGGTGAGCAGTTCTTC. Its protein product is CASFPSREGGGEQFF.

This chain uses TRBV3-1 (or the pseudogene TRBV3-2) with TRBJ2-7; D might be TRBD2 (7 bases). The CDR3 is 16 residues long. Trimming stripped 1 base from V and 4 bases from J, with 17 bases between. Germline assignment: CDR1 LGHDT and CDR2 YNNKEL (reference sequence). CDR3 DNA: TGTGCCAGCAGCCAAGGTCGGAGGGAGGGGGTATACGAGCAGTACTTC. This translates into CASSQGRREGVYEQYF.

The chain uses TRBV19 and TRBJ2-7, with 9 bases fitting TRBD2. Germline V CDR1 and CDR2: LNHDA, SQIVND (reference sequence). This CDR3 contains 15 residues. V lost 5 bases and J lost 5; bases outside the gene matches: 10. This chain's CDR3 is CASSPLAGSLDEQYF. CDR3 nucleotide sequence: TGTGCCAGTAGTCCTCTAGCGGGAAGCCTCGACGAGCAGTACTTC.